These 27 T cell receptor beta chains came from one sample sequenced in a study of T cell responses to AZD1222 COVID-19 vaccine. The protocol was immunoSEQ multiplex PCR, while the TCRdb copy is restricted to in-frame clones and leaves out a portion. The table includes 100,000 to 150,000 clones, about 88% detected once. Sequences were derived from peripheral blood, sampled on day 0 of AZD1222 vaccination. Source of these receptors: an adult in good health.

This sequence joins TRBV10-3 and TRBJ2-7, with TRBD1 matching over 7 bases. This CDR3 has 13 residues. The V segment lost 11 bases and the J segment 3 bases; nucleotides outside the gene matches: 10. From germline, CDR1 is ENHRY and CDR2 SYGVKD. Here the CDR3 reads CAVRDSKVYEQYF. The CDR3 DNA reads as TGTGCCGTCCGGGACAGTAAAGTCTACGAGCAGTACTTC.

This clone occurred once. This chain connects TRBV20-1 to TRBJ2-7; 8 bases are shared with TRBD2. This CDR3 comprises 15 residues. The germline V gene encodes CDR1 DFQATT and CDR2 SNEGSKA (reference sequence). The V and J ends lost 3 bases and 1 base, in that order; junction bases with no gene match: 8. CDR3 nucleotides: TGCAGTGCTAGTTATAGCGGGACGAGGTCCTACGAGCAGTACTTC. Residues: CSASYSGTRSYEQYF.

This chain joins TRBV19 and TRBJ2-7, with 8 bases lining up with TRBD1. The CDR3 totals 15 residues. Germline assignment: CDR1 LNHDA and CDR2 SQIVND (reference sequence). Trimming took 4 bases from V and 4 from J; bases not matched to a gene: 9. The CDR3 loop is CASSTASGGSYEQYF. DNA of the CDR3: TGTGCCAGTAGTACCGCCTCAGGGGGCAGTTACGAGCAGTACTTC.

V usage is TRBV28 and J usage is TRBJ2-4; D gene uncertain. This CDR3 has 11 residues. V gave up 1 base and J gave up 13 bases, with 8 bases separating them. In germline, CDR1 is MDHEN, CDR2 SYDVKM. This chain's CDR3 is CASSLSPLQYF. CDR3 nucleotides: TGTGCCAGCAGTTTATCTCCCCTCCAGTACTTC.

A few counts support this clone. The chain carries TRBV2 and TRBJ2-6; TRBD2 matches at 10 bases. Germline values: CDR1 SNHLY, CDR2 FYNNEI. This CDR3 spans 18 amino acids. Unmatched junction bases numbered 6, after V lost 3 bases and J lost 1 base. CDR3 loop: CASSDLSGGASGANVLTF. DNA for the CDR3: TGTGCCAGCAGTGATCTCAGCGGGGGGGCATCTGGGGCCAACGTCCTGACTTTC.

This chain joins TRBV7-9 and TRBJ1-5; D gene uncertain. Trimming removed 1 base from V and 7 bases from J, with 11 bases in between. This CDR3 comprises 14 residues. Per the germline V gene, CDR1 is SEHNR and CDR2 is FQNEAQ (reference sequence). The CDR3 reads CASSLEGSLQPQHF. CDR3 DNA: TGTGCCAGCAGCTTAGAGGGCAGCCTCCAGCCCCAGCATTTT.

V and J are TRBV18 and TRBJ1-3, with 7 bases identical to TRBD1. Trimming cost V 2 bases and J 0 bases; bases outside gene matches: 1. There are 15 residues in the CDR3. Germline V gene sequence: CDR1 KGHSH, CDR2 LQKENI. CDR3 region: CASSPGTASGNTIYF. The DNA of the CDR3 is TGTGCCAGCTCACCAGGGACAGCCTCTGGAAACACCATATATTTT.

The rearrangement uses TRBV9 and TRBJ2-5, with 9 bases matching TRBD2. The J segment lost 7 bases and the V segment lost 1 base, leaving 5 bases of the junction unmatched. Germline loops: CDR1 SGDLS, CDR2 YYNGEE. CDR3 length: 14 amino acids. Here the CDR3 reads CASSVFSGGPTQYF. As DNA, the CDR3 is TGTGCCAGCAGCGTATTCAGCGGGGGGCCGACCCAGTACTTC.

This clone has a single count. CDR3 DNA: TGCAGTGCTATCAAAGGGGGCGTGCAGTACTTC. Its protein product is CSAIKGGVQYF. The chain carries TRBV20-1 and TRBJ2-7; the match to TRBD1 covers 7 bases. Per the germline V gene, CDR1 is DFQATT and CDR2 is SNEGSKA (reference sequence). Trimming removed 4 bases from V and 9 bases from J; junction bases left unmatched: 6. The CDR3 is 11 amino acids.

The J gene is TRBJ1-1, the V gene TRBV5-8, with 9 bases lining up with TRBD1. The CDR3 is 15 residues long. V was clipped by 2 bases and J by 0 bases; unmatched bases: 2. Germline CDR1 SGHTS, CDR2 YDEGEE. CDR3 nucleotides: TGTGCCAGCAGCTTAGGACAGGGGATGAACACTGAAGCTTTCTTT. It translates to CASSLGQGMNTEAFF.

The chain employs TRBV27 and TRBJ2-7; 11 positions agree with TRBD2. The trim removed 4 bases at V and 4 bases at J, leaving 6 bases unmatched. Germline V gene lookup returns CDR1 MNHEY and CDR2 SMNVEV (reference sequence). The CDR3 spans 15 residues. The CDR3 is CASSSTSGIGYEQYF. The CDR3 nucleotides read TGTGCCAGCAGTTCGACTAGCGGGATTGGTTACGAGCAGTACTTC.

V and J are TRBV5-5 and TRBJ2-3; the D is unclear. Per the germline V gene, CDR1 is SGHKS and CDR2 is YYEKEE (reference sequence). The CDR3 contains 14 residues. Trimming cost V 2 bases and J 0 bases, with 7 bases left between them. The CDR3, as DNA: TGTGCCAGCAGCTTTTCCGGGAGCACAGATACGCAGTATTTT. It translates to CASSFSGSTDTQYF.

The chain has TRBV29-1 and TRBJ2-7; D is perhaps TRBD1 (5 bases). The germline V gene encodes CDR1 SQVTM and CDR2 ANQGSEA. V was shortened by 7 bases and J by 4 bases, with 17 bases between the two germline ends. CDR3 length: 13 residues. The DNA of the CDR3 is TGCAGCGCCCAAGGGCAGGGTGGGTACGAGCAGTACTTC. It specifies CSAQGQGGYEQYF.

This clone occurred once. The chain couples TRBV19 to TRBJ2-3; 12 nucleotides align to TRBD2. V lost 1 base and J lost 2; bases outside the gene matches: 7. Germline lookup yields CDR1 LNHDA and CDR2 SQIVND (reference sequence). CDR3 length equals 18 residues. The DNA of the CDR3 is TGTGCCAGTAGTATAGGCCTAGCGGGAGGGCGTAACACAGATACGCAGTATTTT. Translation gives CASSIGLAGGRNTDTQYF.

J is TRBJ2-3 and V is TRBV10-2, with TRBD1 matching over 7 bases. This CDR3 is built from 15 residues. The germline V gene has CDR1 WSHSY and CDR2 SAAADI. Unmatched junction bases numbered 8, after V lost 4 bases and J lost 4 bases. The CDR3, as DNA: TGCGCCAGCAGTGGGGACAGATGGTTCGCAGATACGCAGTATTTT. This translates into CASSGDRWFADTQYF.

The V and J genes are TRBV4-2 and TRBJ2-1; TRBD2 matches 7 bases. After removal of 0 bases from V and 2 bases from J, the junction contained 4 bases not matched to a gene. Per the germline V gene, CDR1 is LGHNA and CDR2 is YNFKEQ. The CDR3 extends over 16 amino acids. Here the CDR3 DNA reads TGTGCCAGCAGCCAAGAAAGCGGGGCGGCCTACAATGAGCAGTTCTTC. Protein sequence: CASSQESGAAYNEQFF.

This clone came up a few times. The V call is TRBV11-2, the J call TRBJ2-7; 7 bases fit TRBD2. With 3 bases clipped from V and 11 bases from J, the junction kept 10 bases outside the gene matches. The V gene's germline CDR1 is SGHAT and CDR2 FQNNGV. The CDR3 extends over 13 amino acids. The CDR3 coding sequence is TGTGCCAGCAGCTTGGAGGGGAGCGGGACTAAGTACTTC. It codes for CASSLEGSGTKYF.

The CDR3 nucleotides are TGTGCCAGCTCACCAACAGGGCTGGCGGGGGGGACGGACGAGCAGTACTTC. Its translation: CASSPTGLAGGTDEQYF. The chain joins TRBV18 to TRBJ2-7, with 9 positions matching TRBD2. The CDR3 has 17 residues. The junction had 13 bases not matched to a gene; V was cut back by 2 bases and J by 5 bases. Germline V gives CDR1 KGHSH, CDR2 LQKENI.

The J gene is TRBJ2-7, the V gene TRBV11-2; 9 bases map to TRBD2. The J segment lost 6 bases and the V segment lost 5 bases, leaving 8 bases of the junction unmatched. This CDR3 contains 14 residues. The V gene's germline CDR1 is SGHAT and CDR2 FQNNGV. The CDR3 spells CASSTRLAGREQYF. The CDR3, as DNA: TGTGCCAGCAGCACGCGTCTAGCGGGACGCGAGCAGTACTTC.

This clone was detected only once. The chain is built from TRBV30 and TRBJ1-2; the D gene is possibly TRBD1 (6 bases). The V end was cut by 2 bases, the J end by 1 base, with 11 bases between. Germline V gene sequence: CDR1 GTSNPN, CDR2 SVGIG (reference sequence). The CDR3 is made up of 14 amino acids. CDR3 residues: CAWSTGHLNYGYTF. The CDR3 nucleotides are TGTGCCTGGAGTACGGGACACCTTAACTATGGCTACACCTTC.

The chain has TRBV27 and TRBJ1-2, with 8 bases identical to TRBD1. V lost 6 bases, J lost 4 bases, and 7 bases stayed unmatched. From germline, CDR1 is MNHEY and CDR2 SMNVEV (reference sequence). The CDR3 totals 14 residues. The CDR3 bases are TGTGCCAGCAGCACAGGGGGTTTTCCCTATGGCTACACCTTC. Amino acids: CASSTGGFPYGYTF.

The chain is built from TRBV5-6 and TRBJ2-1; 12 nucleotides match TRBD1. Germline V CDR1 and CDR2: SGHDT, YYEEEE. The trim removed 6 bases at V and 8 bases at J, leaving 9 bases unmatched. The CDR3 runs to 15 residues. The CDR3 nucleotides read TGTGCCAGCACCTCAACGGGACAGGGGGCAGATGAGCAGTTCTTC. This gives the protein CASTSTGQGADEQFF.

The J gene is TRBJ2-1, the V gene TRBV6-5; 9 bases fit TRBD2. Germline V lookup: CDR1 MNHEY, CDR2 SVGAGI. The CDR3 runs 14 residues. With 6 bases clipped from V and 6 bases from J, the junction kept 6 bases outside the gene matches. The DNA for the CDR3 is TGTGCCAGCAGCTCCGGGACTAGCAGCAATGAGCAGTTCTTC. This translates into CASSSGTSSNEQFF.

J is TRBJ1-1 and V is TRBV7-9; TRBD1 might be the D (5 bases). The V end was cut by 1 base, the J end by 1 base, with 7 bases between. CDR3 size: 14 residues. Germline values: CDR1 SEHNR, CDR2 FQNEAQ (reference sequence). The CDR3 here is CASSLGQRNTEAFF. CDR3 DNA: TGTGCCAGCAGCTTAGGACAGAGGAACACTGAAGCTTTCTTT.

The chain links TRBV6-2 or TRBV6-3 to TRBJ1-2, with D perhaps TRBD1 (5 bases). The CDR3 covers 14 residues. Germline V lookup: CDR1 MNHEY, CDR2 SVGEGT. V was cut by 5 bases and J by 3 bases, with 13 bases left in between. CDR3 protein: CASSEGPTYYGYTF. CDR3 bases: TGTGCCAGCAGTGAGGGGCCGACGTACTATGGCTACACCTTC.

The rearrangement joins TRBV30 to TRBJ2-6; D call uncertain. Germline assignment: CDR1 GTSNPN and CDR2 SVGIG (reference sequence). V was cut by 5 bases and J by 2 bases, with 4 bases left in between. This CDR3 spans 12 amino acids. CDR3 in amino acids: CAWGTGANVLTF. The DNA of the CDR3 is TGTGCCTGGGGGACTGGGGCCAACGTCCTGACTTTC.

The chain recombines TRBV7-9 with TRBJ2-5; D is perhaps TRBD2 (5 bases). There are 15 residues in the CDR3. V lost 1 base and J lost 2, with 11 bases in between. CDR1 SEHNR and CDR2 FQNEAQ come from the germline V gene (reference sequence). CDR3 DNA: TGTGCCAGCAGCTTAGGAGGGCCCTCACAAGAGACCCAGTACTTC. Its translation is CASSLGGPSQETQYF. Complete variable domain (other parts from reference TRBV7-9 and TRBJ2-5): DTGVSQNPRHKITKRGQNVTFRCDPISEHNRLYWYRQTLGQGPEFLTYFQNEAQLEKSRLLSDRFSAERPKGSFSTLEIQRTEQGDSAMYLCASSLGGPSQETQYFGPGTRLLVL.